The source of this T cell receptor beta chain is a study of blood T cell repertoires in COVID-19. Study summary: COVID-19 samples from acute and convalescent phases originated in the United States, Italy and Spain. The cDNA or gDNA used as material had been derived from T cells, B-cell-depleted T cells, or PBMCs.

The germline gives CDR1 SGHRS, CDR2 YFSETQ. CDR3 length: 13 residues. V trimming: 2 bases; J trimming: 11 bases; junction bases outside the gene matches: 4. During active infection, Seattle patients enrolled and were then monitored through disease. Source study methods: Amplification with reference gene primers provided the estimates of nucleated cell counts. Method: immunoSEQ multiplex PCR; TCRdb's copy keeps in-frame clones and lacks some. From that table come the V and J calls and clone size; the DNA was used to work out D and trimming. The data contain 100,000 to 150,000 clones, more than 85% of them singletons.

This TCR was recovered from a man in his 60s with COVID-19, enrolled during active disease. This chain connects TRBV5-1 to TRBJ1-6; 7 bases are a match to TRBD1. The specimen was peripheral blood. In DNA form, the CDR3 reads TGCGCCAGCAGCTTCAAACAGGGGACACCCCTCCACTTT. Its translation: CASSFKQGTPLHF.